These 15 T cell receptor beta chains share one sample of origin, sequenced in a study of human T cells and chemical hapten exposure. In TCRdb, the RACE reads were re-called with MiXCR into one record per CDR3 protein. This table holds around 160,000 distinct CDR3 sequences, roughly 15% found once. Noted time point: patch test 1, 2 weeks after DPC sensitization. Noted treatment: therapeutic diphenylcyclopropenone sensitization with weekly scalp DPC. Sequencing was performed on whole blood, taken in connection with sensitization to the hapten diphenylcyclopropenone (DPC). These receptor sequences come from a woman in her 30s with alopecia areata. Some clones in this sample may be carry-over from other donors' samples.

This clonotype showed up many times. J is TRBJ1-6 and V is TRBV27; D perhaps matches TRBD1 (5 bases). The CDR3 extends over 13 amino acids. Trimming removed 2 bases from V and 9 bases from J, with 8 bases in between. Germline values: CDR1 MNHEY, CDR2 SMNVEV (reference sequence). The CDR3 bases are TGTGCCAGCAGTTTAGGGGCAGGTTCACCCCTCCACTTT. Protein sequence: CASSLGAGSPLHF.

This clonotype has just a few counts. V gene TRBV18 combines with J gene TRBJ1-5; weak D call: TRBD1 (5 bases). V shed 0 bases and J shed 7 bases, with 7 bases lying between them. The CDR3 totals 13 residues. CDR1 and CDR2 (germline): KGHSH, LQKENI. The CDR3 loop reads CASSPPSGQPQHF. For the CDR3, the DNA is TGTGCCAGCTCACCACCATCAGGGCAGCCCCAGCATTTT. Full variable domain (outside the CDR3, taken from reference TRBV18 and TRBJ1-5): NAGVMQNPRHLVRRRGQEARLRCSPMKGHSHVYWYRQLPEEGLKFMVYLQKENIIDESGMPKERFSAEFPKEGPSILRIQQVVRGDSAAYFCASSPPSGQPQHFGDGTRLSIL.

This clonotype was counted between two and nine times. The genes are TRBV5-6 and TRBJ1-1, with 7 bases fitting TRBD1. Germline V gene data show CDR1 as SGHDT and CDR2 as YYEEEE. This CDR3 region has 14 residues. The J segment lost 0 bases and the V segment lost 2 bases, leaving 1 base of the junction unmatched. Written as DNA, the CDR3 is TGTGCCAGCAGCTTTACAGGGGTGAACACTGAAGCTTTCTTT. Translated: CASSFTGVNTEAFF.

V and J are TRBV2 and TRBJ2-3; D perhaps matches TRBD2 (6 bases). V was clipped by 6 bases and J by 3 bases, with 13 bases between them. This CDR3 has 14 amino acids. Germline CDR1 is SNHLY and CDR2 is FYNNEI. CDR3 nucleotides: TGTGCCAGCAGGACCGGGACTTGGACAGATACGCAGTATTTT. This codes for CASRTGTWTDTQYF.

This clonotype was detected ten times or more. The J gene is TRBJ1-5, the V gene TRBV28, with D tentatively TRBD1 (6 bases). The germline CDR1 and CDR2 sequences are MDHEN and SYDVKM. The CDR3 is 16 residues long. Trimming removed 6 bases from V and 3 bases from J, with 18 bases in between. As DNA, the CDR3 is TGTGCCAGCAGCCCCCAGACAGGCTTATACAATCAGCCCCAGCATTTT. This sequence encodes CASSPQTGLYNQPQHF.

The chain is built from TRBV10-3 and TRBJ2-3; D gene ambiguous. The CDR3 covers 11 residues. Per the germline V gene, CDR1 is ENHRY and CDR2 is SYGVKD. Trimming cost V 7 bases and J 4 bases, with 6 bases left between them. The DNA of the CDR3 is TGTGCCATCAAGTTCTCAGATACGCAGTATTTT. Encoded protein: CAIKFSDTQYF.

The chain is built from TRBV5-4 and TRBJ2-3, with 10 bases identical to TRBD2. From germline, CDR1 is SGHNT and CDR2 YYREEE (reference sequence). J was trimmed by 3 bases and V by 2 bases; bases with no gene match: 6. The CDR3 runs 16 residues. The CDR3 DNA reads TGTGCCAGCAGCTTCCGGCTAGCGGGGGTGACAGATACGCAGTATTTT. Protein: CASSFRLAGVTDTQYF. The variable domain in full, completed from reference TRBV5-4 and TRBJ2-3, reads ETGVTQSPTHLIKTRGQQVTLRCSSQSGHNTVSWYQQALGQGPQFIFQYYREEENGRGNFPPRFSGLQFPNYSSELNVNALELDDSALYLCASSFRLAGVTDTQYFGPGTRLTVL.

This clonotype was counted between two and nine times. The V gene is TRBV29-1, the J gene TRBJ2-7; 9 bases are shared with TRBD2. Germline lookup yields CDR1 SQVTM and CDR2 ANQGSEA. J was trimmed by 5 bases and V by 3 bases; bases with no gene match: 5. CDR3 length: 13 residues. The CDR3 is CSVDGGRADEQYF. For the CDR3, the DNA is TGCAGCGTTGATGGCGGGAGGGCCGACGAGCAGTACTTC.

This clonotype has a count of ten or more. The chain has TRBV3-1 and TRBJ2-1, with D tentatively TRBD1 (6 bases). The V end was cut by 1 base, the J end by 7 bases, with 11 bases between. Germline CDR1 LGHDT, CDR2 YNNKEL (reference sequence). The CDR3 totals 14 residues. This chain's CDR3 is CASSQARGRNEQFF. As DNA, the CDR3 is TGTGCCAGCAGCCAAGCCAGGGGCAGAAATGAGCAGTTCTTC.

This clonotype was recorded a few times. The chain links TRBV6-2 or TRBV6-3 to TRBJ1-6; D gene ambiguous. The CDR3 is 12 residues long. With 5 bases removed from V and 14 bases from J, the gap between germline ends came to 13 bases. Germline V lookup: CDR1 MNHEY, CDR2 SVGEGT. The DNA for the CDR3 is TGTGCCAGCAGTGGACTGCTCGTGACCCTCCACTTT. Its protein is CASSGLLVTLHF.

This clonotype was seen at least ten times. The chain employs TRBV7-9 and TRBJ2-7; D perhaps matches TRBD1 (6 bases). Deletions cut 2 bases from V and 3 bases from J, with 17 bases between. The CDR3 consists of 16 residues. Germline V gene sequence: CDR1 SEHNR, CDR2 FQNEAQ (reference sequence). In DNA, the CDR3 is TGTGCCAGCAGCTTAAAGGGTCAGGGGAACGACTACGAGCAGTACTTC. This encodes CASSLKGQGNDYEQYF.

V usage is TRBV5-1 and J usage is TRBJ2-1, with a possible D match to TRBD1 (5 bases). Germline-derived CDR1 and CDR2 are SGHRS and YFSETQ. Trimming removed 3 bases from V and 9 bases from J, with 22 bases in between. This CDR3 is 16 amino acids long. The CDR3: CASSSAILMVGAEQFF. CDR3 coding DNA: TGCGCCAGCAGCTCAGCGATTCTGATGGTTGGGGCTGAGCAGTTCTTC.

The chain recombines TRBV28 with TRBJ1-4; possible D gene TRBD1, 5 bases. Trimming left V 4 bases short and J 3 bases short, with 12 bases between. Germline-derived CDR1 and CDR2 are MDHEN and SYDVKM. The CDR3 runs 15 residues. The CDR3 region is CASSSYGTSNEKLFF. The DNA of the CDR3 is TGTGCCAGCAGTTCCTACGGGACGTCTAATGAAAAACTGTTTTTT.

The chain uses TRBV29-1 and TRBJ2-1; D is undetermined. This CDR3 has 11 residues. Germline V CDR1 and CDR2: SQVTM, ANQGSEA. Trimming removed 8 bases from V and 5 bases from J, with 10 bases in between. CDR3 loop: CSHIIHNEQFF. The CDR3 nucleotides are TGCAGCCATATCATCCACAATGAGCAGTTCTTC.

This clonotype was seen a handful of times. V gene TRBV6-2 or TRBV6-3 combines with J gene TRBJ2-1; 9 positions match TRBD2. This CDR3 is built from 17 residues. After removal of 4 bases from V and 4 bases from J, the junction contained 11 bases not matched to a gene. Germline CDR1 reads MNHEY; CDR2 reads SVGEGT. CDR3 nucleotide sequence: TGTGCCAGCAGTTCCCGTATTCTAGCGGGGCTGTACAATGAGCAGTTCTTC. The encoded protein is CASSSRILAGLYNEQFF.